This TCR beta chain was obtained from a study of T cells in Graves' hyperthyroidism and ophthalmopathy (dated by TCRdb to the late 2010s). Notes on the research overall: Peripheral blood was collected at initial diagnosis, before any treatment. The 100 discovery patients were divided at random into training and test sets in a 7:3 ratio. Following sampling, methimazole starting at 30 mg daily was given to hyperthyroidism patients, and high-dose intravenous methylprednisolone was given to ophthalmopathy patients. TCR Vbeta CDR3 sequencing of 135 peripheral blood samples (43 ophthalmopathy, over 70 hyperthyroidism and some 17 progressor patients) is reported in the paper. Prospective prediction of ophthalmopathy was tested in an independent validation cohort consisting of some 19 hyperthyroidism patients and about 17 patients who later progressed to ophthalmopathy. In over five Graves' hyperthyroidism patients, the study also compared T-cell repertoires from thyroid tissue with T-cell repertoires from blood. To identify TCR V-J signatures that set the groups apart, the researchers used a discovery cohort of 100 or so patients, made up of roughly 40 with Graves' ophthalmopathy and 57 with stable Graves' hyperthyroidism.

As to this clonotype: This receptor's antigen is unknown. The sample holds no much larger clone one base away, and base qualities are not on file.

The TCR beta CDR3 regions were amplified from RNA transcripts. The first round of RT-PCR for the TCR CDR3 was performed with the HTBI primer set and the Qiagen OneStep RT-PCR kit. Libraries were constructed in a second round of multiplex PCR, after which size selection and purification were performed. Libraries were sequenced paired-end with 100 bp reads on an Illumina HiSeq2000. As for the original processing: SOAPnuke was used to process the raw data, with reads discarded if the reads contained adapters or uncalled bases, had a mean Phred below 15, or lacked an exact constant-primer or identifier match. High-quality paired reads were merged using COPE v1.2.5, and each unique nucleotide sequence was defined as a clonotype. Clonotypes were aligned to IMGT TRBV, TRBD and TRBJ reference segments using MiTCR v1.1. Analysis was restricted to V-J combinations with a frequency above 0.0001, which covered roughly 99% of repertoires. A TCS score was defined as the ratio between F50 (clonal expansion) and ExV (chaos), using BLOSUM62-based TCRdist between CDR3 peptides within each V-J. Welch's t-statistics and random forest reduced approximately 520 V-J features to fewer than 15, which were used in a naive Bayes classifier (R e1071). The similarity between thyroid and blood repertoires was quantified using the Morisita-Horn index. TCRdb trimmed the raw reads at Q25, called clones with MiXCR and kept productive beta chains. Under each unique CDR3 protein, matching rows form one entry showing the most common genes and DNA. In this record, the V and J calls reflect TCRdb's handling and not the investigators' own analysis. A total of hundreds of thousands of distinct CDR3 sequences appear in this sample, about a third of them only once. The ten largest clones capture roughly 31% of the sample.

Stable Graves' hyperthyroidism was defined as no progression to ophthalmopathy during 18 months of follow-up. Hyperthyroidism patients were aged 18 to 65 years and newly diagnosed, with disease duration of less than 2 months. The study excluded patients with uncontrolled infections, other autoimmune diseases, pregnancy or lactation. Diagnoses were established on the basis of clinical symptoms, serum thyroxine and TRAb, thyroid ultrasound, and orbital computed tomography. PBMCs were separated from roughly 10 ml of fresh peripheral blood using Ficoll-Paque density gradient centrifugation. Total RNA was extracted using Trizol reagent, and RNA quality was assessed on an Agilent 2100 Bioanalyzer. Broad study findings and their caveats: In validation, the model predicted progression to ophthalmopathy a median of approximately 6.3 months before onset, with over 55% sensitivity and about 72% specificity. Blood samples also contained most of the expanded thyroid clonotypes (frequency above 0.001), which suggests that blood repertoires may reflect thyroid immune responses. A 13 V-J signature model separated ophthalmopathy from stable hyperthyroidism, with roughly 88% sensitivity and just under 84% specificity in cross-validation and 80%/75% in testing. Sample size was not statistically predetermined, and blinding of investigators to group allocation was not performed.

V and J lose 8 bases and 0 bases, and a span of 22 bases separates them. Via the germline V gene (reference sequence), CDR1 is SEHNR and CDR2 FQNEAQ. From its cysteine to its phenylalanine, the CDR3 spans 17 amino acids. Only the CDR3 DNA is retained, 51 bases long and in frame from the first base. The rearrangement joined TRBV7-9 to TRBJ2-5; the D gene is possibly TRBD1, with 5 bases matching. The origin of this receptor is a woman between 40 and 55 years old with Graves' hyperthyroidism. Input material: blood. The CDR3 protein is CASVGQGEGMYQETQYF. The DNA sequence is as follows: TGTGCCAGCGTTGGACAAGGGGAAGGGATGTACCAAGAGACCCAGTACTTC.